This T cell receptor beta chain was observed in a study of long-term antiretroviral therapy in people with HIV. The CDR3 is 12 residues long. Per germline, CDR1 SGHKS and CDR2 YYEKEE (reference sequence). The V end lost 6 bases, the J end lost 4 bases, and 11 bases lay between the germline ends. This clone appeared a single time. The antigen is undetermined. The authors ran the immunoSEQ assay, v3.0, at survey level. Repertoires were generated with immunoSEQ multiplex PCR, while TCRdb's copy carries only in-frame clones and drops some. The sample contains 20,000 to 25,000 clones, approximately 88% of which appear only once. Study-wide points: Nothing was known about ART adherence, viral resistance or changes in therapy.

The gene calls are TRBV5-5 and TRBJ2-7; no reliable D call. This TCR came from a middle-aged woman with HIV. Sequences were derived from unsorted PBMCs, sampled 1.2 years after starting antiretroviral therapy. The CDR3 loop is CASTLLGYEQYF. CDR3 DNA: TGTGCCAGCACCCTTCTCGGGTACGAGCAGTACTTC.